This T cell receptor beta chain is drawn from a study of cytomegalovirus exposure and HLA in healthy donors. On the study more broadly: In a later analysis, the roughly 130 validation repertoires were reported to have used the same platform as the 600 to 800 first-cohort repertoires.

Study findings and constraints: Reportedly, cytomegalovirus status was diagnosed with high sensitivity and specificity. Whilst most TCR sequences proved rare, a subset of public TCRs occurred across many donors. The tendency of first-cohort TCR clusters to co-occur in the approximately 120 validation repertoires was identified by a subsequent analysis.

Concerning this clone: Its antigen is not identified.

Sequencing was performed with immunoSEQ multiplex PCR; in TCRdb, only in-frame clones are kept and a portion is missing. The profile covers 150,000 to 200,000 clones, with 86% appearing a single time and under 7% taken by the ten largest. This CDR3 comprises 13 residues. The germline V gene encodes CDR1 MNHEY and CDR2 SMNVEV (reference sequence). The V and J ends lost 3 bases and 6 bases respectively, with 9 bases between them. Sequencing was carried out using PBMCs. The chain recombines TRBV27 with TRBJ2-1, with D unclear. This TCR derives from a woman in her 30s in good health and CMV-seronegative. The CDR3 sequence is CASSFRGANEQFF. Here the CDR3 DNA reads TGTGCCAGCAGTTTCCGAGGTGCCAATGAGCAGTTCTTC.